Listed here are 29 T cell receptor beta chains from one sample, sequenced in a study of T cell repertoires in cytomegalovirus infection. These receptors lack a known antigen. TCRdb re-called the reads with MiXCR, one entry per CDR3 protein. The data show around 710,000 distinct CDR3 sequences, about 29% seen once. The sample was cultured CD8+ T cells from PBMCs, taken from culture after CMV antigen stimulation. Receptors were obtained from a human donor in good health (CMV status not recorded). Some clones in this sample may be carry-over from other donors' samples.

The V gene is TRBV12-5, the J gene TRBJ2-3; a possible D gene is TRBD1 (6 bases). The V end was cut by 6 bases, the J end by 0 bases, with 13 bases between. Germline V gene data show CDR1 as LGHNT and CDR2 as FRNRAP. The CDR3 has 15 residues. CDR3 sequence (DNA): TGTGCTAGTGGGCCAGGGGTATCTAGCACAGATACGCAGTATTTT. Its protein is CASGPGVSSTDTQYF.

V usage is TRBV27 and J usage is TRBJ1-2, with 10 bases that match TRBD1. The ends lost 2 bases at V and 8 bases at J; junction bases unmatched: 14. CDR1 is MNHEY, CDR2 SMNVEV, per germline (reference sequence). CDR3 length: 17 residues. CDR3 sequence reads: CASSLGPPRTGGKGYTF. The CDR3 DNA reads as TGTGCCAGCAGTTTAGGACCCCCTCGGACAGGGGGGAAGGGCTACACCTTC.

A few counts support this clonotype. The CDR3 protein is CASSLGQVGQPQHF. CDR3 coding DNA: TGTGCCAGCAGTCTGGGACAGGTAGGTCAGCCCCAGCATTTT. The chain uses TRBV12-3 or TRBV12-4 and TRBJ1-5; 8 positions agree with TRBD1. V lost 5 bases, J lost 6 bases, and 6 bases stayed unmatched. The CDR3 is 14 amino acids.

This clonotype was counted between two and nine times. This rearrangement joins TRBV4-1 to TRBJ2-5; TRBD1 matches at 7 bases. J lost 5 bases, V lost 1 base, and 7 bases had no gene match. There are 15 residues in the CDR3. CDR1 is MGHRA and CDR2 is YSYEKL in the germline V gene. The CDR3 nucleotides read TGCGCCAGCAGCCAAGTAACAGGGGTTAGTGAGACCCAGTACTTC. It encodes CASSQVTGVSETQYF.

The genes are TRBV7-8 and TRBJ2-1; D perhaps matches TRBD1 (5 bases). The CDR3 sequence is 10 residues long. Germline values: CDR1 SGHVS, CDR2 FQNEAQ. Deletions cut 11 bases from V and 10 bases from J, with 12 bases between. The CDR3 spells CASRVPEQFF. CDR3 in DNA: TGTGCCTCCAGGGTTCCAGAGCAGTTCTTC.

The chain couples TRBV2 to TRBJ2-6; maybe TRBD1 (6 bases). Germline CDR1 reads SNHLY; CDR2 reads FYNNEI. The CDR3 is made up of 17 amino acids. Trimming took off 7 bases at V and 0 bases at J, with 16 bases between the two ends. The CDR3 DNA reads as TGTGCCAGCATGGCCCAGGGGCTCCCCTCTGGGGCCAACGTCCTGACTTTC. The encoded protein is CASMAQGLPSGANVLTF.

This chain uses TRBV6-1 with TRBJ2-1; D tentatively reads TRBD1 or TRBD2 (5 bases each). V was shortened by 2 bases and J by 13 bases, with 12 bases between the two germline ends. Germline V lookup: CDR1 MNHNS, CDR2 SASEGT. The CDR3 totals 12 residues. This CDR3 is CASSELWGPQFF. CDR3 nucleotide sequence: TGTGCCAGCAGTGAATTGTGGGGACCTCAGTTCTTC.

The genes are TRBV4-1 and TRBJ2-7; D is possibly TRBD1 (6 bases). V was shortened by 1 base and J by 1 base, with 8 bases between the two germline ends. Germline V lookup: CDR1 MGHRA, CDR2 YSYEKL. The CDR3 extends over 14 amino acids. The CDR3 loop reads CASSQVGQSYEQYF. CDR3 sequence (DNA): TGCGCCAGCAGCCAAGTTGGACAGTCCTACGAGCAGTACTTC.

This chain uses TRBV29-1 with TRBJ1-2; 8 nucleotides agree with TRBD1. J was trimmed by 5 bases and V by 0 bases; bases with no gene match: 8. This CDR3 contains 15 residues. From germline, CDR1 is SQVTM and CDR2 ANQGSEA. The CDR3 spells CSVEDDRGRGYGYTF. DNA of the CDR3: TGCAGCGTTGAAGATGACAGGGGAAGGGGTTATGGCTACACCTTC.

The table lists this clonotype with a count of one. CDR3 sequence: CASSRQSRETQYF. The CDR3 nucleotides read TGTGCCAGCAGCCGACAGTCAAGGGAGACCCAGTACTTC. This chain connects TRBV28 to TRBJ2-5; D perhaps matches TRBD1 (5 bases). This CDR3 has 13 amino acids. Trimming pared 6 bases from V and 5 bases from J, leaving 13 bases between. CDR1 and CDR2 (germline): MDHEN, SYDVKM.

The sample holds a few counts of this clonotype. The CDR3: CASSYGTGFFEQYV. The CDR3 DNA is TGTGCCAGCAGCTACGGGACAGGGTTCTTCGAGCAGTACGTC. The rearrangement joins TRBV7-8 to TRBJ2-7; 9 positions agree with TRBD1. The V gene's germline CDR1 is SGHVS and CDR2 FQNEAQ. The V and J ends lost 4 bases and 6 bases, in that order; junction bases with no gene match: 7. The CDR3 has 14 residues.

This chain connects TRBV12-3 or TRBV12-4 to TRBJ1-5; the match to TRBD1 covers 7 bases. With V trimmed by 5 bases and J by 8 bases, 6 bases remained unmatched. CDR3 size: 13 residues. The CDR3 sequence: CASSESGGKPQHF. CDR3 coding DNA: TGTGCCAGCAGTGAATCAGGGGGTAAGCCCCAGCATTTT.

This clonotype was found a few times. The chain joins TRBV28 to TRBJ2-5, with D possibly matching TRBD1 (6 bases). CDR1 is MDHEN, CDR2 SYDVKM, per germline. V shed 8 bases and J shed 2 bases, with 12 bases lying between them. This CDR3 has 13 residues. The CDR3 coding sequence is TGTGCCAGCTTTAAGACAGGACAAGAGACCCAGTACTTC. This translates into CASFKTGQETQYF. Combining the CDR3 with reference TRBV28 and TRBJ2-5 gives the whole variable domain DVKVTQSSRYLVKRTGEKVFLECVQDMDHENMFWYRQDPGLGLRLIYFSYDVKMKEKGDIPEGYSVSREKKERFSLILESASTNQTSMYLCASFKTGQETQYFGPGTRLLVL.

The chain's CDR3 is CASSHPTPHQQWARPGPYEQYF. CDR3 DNA sequence: TGTGCCAGCAGCCACCCTACTCCCCACCAACAGTGGGCACGTCCCGGCCCCTACGAGCAGTACTTC. V gene TRBV5-8 combines with J gene TRBJ2-7; no definite D call. With 4 bases removed from V and 2 bases from J, the gap between germline ends came to 37 bases. The length of the CDR3 is 22 residues. Per the germline V gene, CDR1 is SGHTS and CDR2 is YDEGEE.

This chain uses TRBV15 with TRBJ1-2; maybe TRBD1 (6 bases). V was shortened by 0 bases and J by 4 bases, with 15 bases between the two germline ends. The CDR3 length is 16 residues. CDR1 and CDR2 (germline): LNHNV, YYDKDF (reference sequence). CDR3 region: CATSRDGGAIVYGYTF. CDR3 in DNA: TGTGCCACCAGCAGAGATGGGGGGGCGATCGTCTATGGCTACACCTTC. The full variable domain, its missing parts supplied by reference TRBV15 and TRBJ1-2, is DAMVIQNPRYQVTQFGKPVTLSCSQTLNHNVMYWYQQKSSQAPKLLFHYYDKDFNNEADTPDNFQSRRPNTSFCFLDIRSPGLGDTAMYLCATSRDGGAIVYGYTFGSGTRLTVV.

The V gene is TRBV12-3 or TRBV12-4, the J gene TRBJ1-1; 7 positions agree with TRBD1. The V and J ends lost 6 bases and 7 bases, in that order; junction bases with no gene match: 11. The CDR3 totals 14 residues. CDR3 protein: CASSPGTVGIEAFF. CDR3 DNA: TGTGCCAGCAGCCCCGGGACAGTCGGGATTGAAGCTTTCTTT.

This clonotype was picked up many times. One end of the junction is discordant with germline, which a read error may explain. The V gene is TRBV12-3 or TRBV12-4, the J gene TRBJ2-2; D could derive from TRBD1 or TRBD2 (6 bases each). The CDR3 covers 14 residues. CDR3 DNA sequence: TGTGCCAGCAGCTTAGGGGGGTTCACCGGGGAGCTGTTTTTT. Its translation: CASSLGGFTGELFF.

The rearrangement links TRBV7-2 to TRBJ1-5; D remains ambiguous. V was cut by 2 bases and J by 7 bases, with 15 bases left in between. This CDR3 is 15 amino acids long. Germline V gives CDR1 SGHTA, CDR2 FQGNSA. For the CDR3, the DNA is TGTGCCAGCAGCTTAATGAGCGGTGGGGTCCAGCCCCAGCATTTT. It encodes CASSLMSGGVQPQHF.

Turning to this clonotype: At one boundary the junction diverges from the germline segment, which might be a read error. This chain joins TRBV7-8 and TRBJ1-2; D might be TRBD1 (5 bases). Germline CDR1 is SGHVS and CDR2 is FQNEAQ. The CDR3 runs to 13 residues. This chain's CDR3 is CASRLDSSYGYTF. In nucleotides, the CDR3 is TGTGCCAGCAGATTAGACAGCTCCTATGGCTACACCTTC.

This clonotype appeared a single time. The V call is TRBV19, the J call TRBJ1-1; D ambiguous. CDR1 is LNHDA and CDR2 is SQIVND in the germline V gene (reference sequence). The V end was cut by 7 bases, the J end by 3 bases, with 9 bases between. This CDR3 contains 12 residues. As DNA, the CDR3 is TGTGCCAGTACCGACCCTCACACTGAAGCTTTCTTT. Translation gives CASTDPHTEAFF.

This clonotype was observed a handful of times. The rearrangement joins TRBV7-9 to TRBJ2-1; D is perhaps TRBD1 or TRBD2 (5 bases each). The germline V gene has CDR1 SEHNR and CDR2 FQNEAQ (reference sequence). Trimming shortened V by 8 bases and J by 5 bases, and 16 bases separated the two germline ends. The CDR3 sequence is 14 residues long. In nucleotides, the CDR3 is TGTGCCAGCTTCGGGACCGGGACGCACAATGAGCAGTTCTTC. Amino acids: CASFGTGTHNEQFF.

This clonotype showed up just a few times. J is TRBJ2-7 and V is TRBV6-2 or TRBV6-3; D is unresolved. This CDR3 is built from 13 residues. The V end was cut by 5 bases, the J end by 3 bases, with 11 bases between. The germline CDR1 and CDR2 sequences are MNHEY and SVGEGT. CDR3 bases: TGTGCCAGCAGTCATCCTCATAACTACGAGCAGTACGTC. Amino acids: CASSHPHNYEQYV.

The chain employs TRBV6-5 and TRBJ2-7; 11 positions match TRBD1. Unmatched junction bases numbered 11, after V lost 1 base and J lost 3 bases. The CDR3 has 18 residues. Germline V CDR1 and CDR2: MNHEY, SVGAGI. CDR3 sequence reads: CASSYFSLGTGGIYEQYF. The CDR3 region has the DNA TGTGCCAGCAGTTACTTCTCCCTCGGGACAGGGGGTATCTACGAGCAGTACTTC.

This clonotype was counted many times. The V call is TRBV11-3, the J call TRBJ2-1, with 9 bases matching TRBD2. This CDR3 region has 13 residues. Losses at the gene ends were 5 bases for V and 9 bases for J; bases not matched to a gene: 5. Germline V gives CDR1 SGHNT, CDR2 YENEEA. For the CDR3, the DNA is TGTGCCAGCAGCCCCGGGACTAGCACTGAGCAGTTCTTC. Residues: CASSPGTSTEQFF.

This clonotype occurred many times. The chain links TRBV7-8 to TRBJ1-5; maybe TRBD1 (5 bases). This CDR3 comprises 14 residues. Trimming left V 1 base short and J 5 bases short, with 9 bases between. Germline lookup yields CDR1 SGHVS and CDR2 FQNEAQ. The CDR3 sequence is CASSLGVGDQPQHF. CDR3 bases: TGTGCCAGCAGCTTAGGTGTAGGGGATCAGCCCCAGCATTTT.

The table lists this clonotype with a few counts. V and J are TRBV6-6 and TRBJ1-4; D possibly corresponds to TRBD1 (5 bases). The CDR3 is 11 residues long. In germline, CDR1 is MNHNY, CDR2 SVGAGI (reference sequence). V lost 8 bases and J lost 12, with 13 bases in between. The CDR3 spells CASPSGTELFF. DNA of the CDR3: TGTGCCAGCCCATCGGGGACCGAACTGTTTTTT.

The chain joins TRBV27 to TRBJ2-1; 7 positions match TRBD1. The V segment lost 5 bases and the J segment 8 bases; nucleotides outside the gene matches: 9. The germline gives CDR1 MNHEY, CDR2 SMNVEV (reference sequence). This CDR3 comprises 14 residues. DNA of the CDR3: TGTGCCAGCAGTCCCGACCCGCAGGGGGATGAGCAGTTCTTC. As protein: CASSPDPQGDEQFF.

The rearrangement links TRBV19 to TRBJ1-2; 11 bases map to TRBD1. Germline V gene lookup returns CDR1 LNHDA and CDR2 SQIVND (reference sequence). The ends lost 6 bases at V and 2 bases at J; junction bases unmatched: 11. The CDR3 is made up of 17 amino acids. The DNA of the CDR3 is TGTGCCAGTAGGCCCCGGACAGGGGGCCCCCTCAACTATGGCTACACCTTC. It translates to CASRPRTGGPLNYGYTF.

This sequence joins TRBV19 and TRBJ1-5; TRBD1 matches at 12 bases. V trimming: 3 bases; J trimming: 6 bases; junction bases outside the gene matches: 3. Germline V gene sequence: CDR1 LNHDA, CDR2 SQIVND (reference sequence). This CDR3 has 15 residues. CDR3 sequence (DNA): TGTGCCAGTAGTATGGGACAGGGGGCTAGTCAGCCCCAGCATTTT. It specifies CASSMGQGASQPQHF. Together with reference TRBV19 and TRBJ1-5, the CDR3 gives the full variable domain: DGGITQSPKYLFRKEGQNVTLSCEQNLNHDAMYWYRQDPGQGLRLIYYSQIVNDFQKGDIAEGYSVSREKKESFPLTVTSAQKNPTAFYLCASSMGQGASQPQHFGDGTRLSIL.